A selection of T cell receptor beta chains follows, all from one sample in a study of a mutant IDH1 vaccine in newly diagnosed glioma. For these receptors, no antigen is known. Measured with immunoSEQ multiplex PCR; TCRdb has only the in-frame clones, and not every one. This repertoire shows tens of thousands of clones, roughly nine tenths found once; its top ten account for approximately 2%. The specimen comprised PBMCs, sampled from a glioma patient whose treatment included an IDH1 peptide vaccine. The receptors were sampled from a man in his forties or fifties with glioma. The conserved cysteine and the conserved F or W are not part of the CDR3 here. D genes are given only for firm matches.

j_gene: TRBJ1-1; d_gene: .; v_gene: TRBV7-9; CDR3aa: ASRETGTGTEAF
j_gene: TRBJ2-1; d_gene: .; v_gene: TRBV6-4; CDR3aa: ASSDSGRSSYNEQF
j_gene: TRBJ1-6; d_gene: TRBD1; v_gene: TRBV7-2; CDR3aa: ASSYRDRRTSSYNSPLH
j_gene: TRBJ2-3; d_gene: TRBD2; v_gene: TRBV7-9; CDR3aa: ASSLPGGLAGERTDTQY
j_gene: TRBJ1-1; d_gene: .; v_gene: TRBV6-1; CDR3aa: ASSAQGYTEAF
j_gene: TRBJ2-2; d_gene: .; v_gene: TRBV10-3; CDR3aa: AIAAGTSNTGELF
j_gene: TRBJ2-1; d_gene: TRBD1; v_gene: TRBV15; CDR3aa: ATSIDRGQGGRSYNEQF
j_gene: TRBJ2-4; d_gene: TRBD2; v_gene: TRBV7-9; CDR3aa: ASSLQRERNIQY
j_gene: TRBJ2-3; d_gene: .; v_gene: TRBV9; CDR3aa: ASSVGAGPPDEY
j_gene: TRBJ1-3; d_gene: .; v_gene: TRBV5-4; CDR3aa: ASSLYSGNTIY
j_gene: TRBJ2-5; d_gene: .; v_gene: TRBV6-5; CDR3aa: ASSYNPEGQETQY
j_gene: TRBJ2-5; d_gene: .; v_gene: TRBV28; CDR3aa: ASSPSLGGGEETQY
j_gene: TRBJ1-1; d_gene: .; v_gene: TRBV5-6; CDR3aa: ASSARGVGTEAF
j_gene: TRBJ1-4; d_gene: .; v_gene: TRBV4-1; CDR3aa: ASSQTDRLTNEKLF
j_gene: TRBJ2-7; d_gene: .; v_gene: TRBV19; CDR3aa: ASSLGQGGREQY
j_gene: TRBJ2-5; d_gene: TRBD2; v_gene: TRBV7-8; CDR3aa: ASSLYPPGRLAGFETQY
j_gene: TRBJ2-2; d_gene: .; v_gene: TRBV19; CDR3aa: ASSIRLLNTGELF
j_gene: TRBJ2-7; d_gene: TRBD2; v_gene: TRBV4-2; CDR3aa: ASSLGAGGYEQY
j_gene: TRBJ2-2; d_gene: TRBD1; v_gene: TRBV19; CDR3aa: ASHLGQGLEGTGELF
j_gene: TRBJ1-4; d_gene: .; v_gene: TRBV28; CDR3aa: ASSLPDRRNEKLF
j_gene: TRBJ2-1; d_gene: .; v_gene: TRBV12-5; CDR3aa: ASGLVQGRYNEQF
j_gene: TRBJ2-3; d_gene: TRBD2; v_gene: TRBV7-9; CDR3aa: ASSTRIVRGEGTDTQY
j_gene: TRBJ2-5; d_gene: TRBD2; v_gene: TRBV29-1; CDR3aa: SVEGGGQETQY
j_gene: TRBJ2-3; d_gene: .; v_gene: TRBV10-1; CDR3aa: ASSLSDRRLDTQY
j_gene: TRBJ1-5; d_gene: TRBD1; v_gene: TRBV19; CDR3aa: ASSIPRQGNQPQH
j_gene: TRBJ2-1; d_gene: TRBD2; v_gene: TRBV4-2; CDR3aa: ASSQVPSGSSEQF
j_gene: TRBJ2-6; d_gene: .; v_gene: TRBV14; CDR3aa: ASSQDMPISGANVLT
j_gene: TRBJ2-5; d_gene: TRBD2; v_gene: TRBV5-4; CDR3aa: ASSSGGAGETQY
j_gene: TRBJ2-7; d_gene: TRBD2; v_gene: TRBV4-3; CDR3aa: ASSQDWSGGYEQY
j_gene: TRBJ2-7; d_gene: .; v_gene: TRBV15; CDR3aa: ATSSDTGISYEQY
j_gene: TRBJ1-2; d_gene: TRBD1; v_gene: TRBV5-1; CDR3aa: ASSAGQNYGYT
j_gene: TRBJ2-2; d_gene: TRBD1; v_gene: TRBV6-1; CDR3aa: ASSLGDRDTGELF
j_gene: TRBJ2-1; d_gene: .; v_gene: TRBV2; CDR3aa: ASSDPSHTLEYNEQF
j_gene: TRBJ1-5; d_gene: .; v_gene: TRBV5-6; CDR3aa: ASSLLTGSNQPQH
j_gene: TRBJ1-1; d_gene: .; v_gene: TRBV5-8; CDR3aa: ASSKKTGLGAF
j_gene: TRBJ2-5; d_gene: .; v_gene: TRBV20-1; CDR3aa: SKGTQETQY
j_gene: TRBJ2-7; d_gene: .; v_gene: TRBV1; CDR3aa: TSSQDGQAAYEQY
j_gene: TRBJ2-7; d_gene: .; v_gene: TRBV28; CDR3aa: ASSLWGVRGYEQY
j_gene: TRBJ2-7; d_gene: TRBD2; v_gene: TRBV6-5; CDR3aa: ASSYELAGEGEQY
j_gene: TRBJ1-2; d_gene: .; v_gene: TRBV10-3; CDR3aa: ATVGSNYGYT
j_gene: TRBJ2-7; d_gene: .; v_gene: TRBV18; CDR3aa: ASSPTDRSYEQY
j_gene: TRBJ1-2; d_gene: .; v_gene: TRBV2; CDR3aa: ASSVEGLGYGYT
j_gene: TRBJ1-4; d_gene: .; v_gene: TRBV5-1; CDR3aa: ASCRDGPGEKLF
j_gene: TRBJ1-1; d_gene: .; v_gene: TRBV4-2; CDR3aa: ASSPPGRLGAF
j_gene: TRBJ1-1; d_gene: TRBD1; v_gene: TRBV7-9; CDR3aa: ASSPGTGRFQMPEAF
j_gene: TRBJ2-5; d_gene: TRBD2; v_gene: TRBV18; CDR3aa: ASSPGLAGGETQY
j_gene: TRBJ2-5; d_gene: TRBD2; v_gene: TRBV27; CDR3aa: ASSLSPSGGGQETQY
j_gene: TRBJ2-2; d_gene: TRBD1; v_gene: TRBV2; CDR3aa: ASKKRGQGSGELF
j_gene: TRBJ2-3; d_gene: .; v_gene: TRBV2; CDR3aa: ASSPEGGGPDTQY
j_gene: TRBJ2-7; d_gene: .; v_gene: TRBV5-1; CDR3aa: ASSMGLSYEQY
j_gene: TRBJ2-1; d_gene: .; v_gene: TRBV18; CDR3aa: ASSPKMHNEQF